This T cell receptor beta chain was captured in a study of blood T cell repertoires in COVID-19. Data came from immunoSEQ multiplex PCR; TCRdb stores just in-frame clones and leaves some out. The sample lists about 300,000 clones; approximately 89% were seen once. V shed 1 base, J shed 8 bases, and the junction held 3 bases outside the gene matches. The CDR3 runs to 14 residues. Germline CDR1 and CDR2: SGHVS and FNYEAQ. The V gene is TRBV7-6, the J gene TRBJ1-2; the match to TRBD1 covers 11 bases. The sequence was collected from a woman aged 25 to 45 with COVID-19, enrolled during active disease. Sequencing was performed on peripheral blood. The CDR3 loop reads CASSLGTGGLGYTF. The CDR3 nucleotides are TGTGCCAGCAGCTTAGGGACAGGGGGCTTAGGCTACACCTTC.